A selection of T cell receptor beta chains follows, all from one sample in a study of T cells in Graves' hyperthyroidism and ophthalmopathy. TCRdb called the multiplex PCR reads again in MiXCR, with one record for every CDR3 protein. The sample carries hundreds of thousands of distinct CDR3 sequences, about 13% recorded once. The material sequenced was blood. These receptors were taken from a woman aged 18-35 years with Graves' hyperthyroidism. Each CDR3 is given with its conserved first and last residue. D genes are given only for firm matches. Clone size is given for some rows only: seen once, a few or many times, or a class if the clone is expanded.

d_gene	abundance	j_gene	v_gene	CDR3nt	CDR3aa
TRBD2	many	TRBJ2-1	TRBV6-2/TRBV6-3	TGTGCCAGCACGATAGCGGGAGATGTCAATGAGCAGTTCTTC	CASTIAGDVNEQFF
.	.	TRBJ1-5	TRBV29-1	TGCAGCGCAAATCCTAGCGGGGGAACAGATACGCAGCATTTT	CSANPSGGTDTQHF
TRBD2	many	TRBJ2-7	TRBV20-1	TGCAGTGCTCCCCCGTTTAGCGGGTCGTACGAGCAGTACTTC	CSAPPFSGSYEQYF
TRBD1	.	TRBJ2-5	TRBV19	TGTGCCAGTAGTCCGGGGACAGTCAAATTGGGGACCCAGTACTTC	CASSPGTVKLGTQYF
.	many	TRBJ2-1	TRBV2	TGTGCCAGCAGTGACAGTGTAAATGAGCAGTTCTTC	CASSDSVNEQFF
.	few	TRBJ2-1	TRBV9	TGTGCCAGCAGCGTAGGGTCAACAAGCTCCTACAATGAGCAGTTCTTC	CASSVGSTSSYNEQFF
TRBD1	many	TRBJ1-2	TRBV28	TGTGCCAGCAGTTCACCGACAGGGGCCAACTATGGCTACACCTTC	CASSSPTGANYGYTF
.	.	TRBJ2-7	TRBV20-1	TGCAGTGCTAGATCCCGGACCGAGAAGGTCAACGAGCAGTACTTC	CSARSRTEKVNEQYF
.	few	TRBJ1-2	TRBV6-2/TRBV6-3	TGTGCCGGTGCCGGAGGGGGGGTTTATGTCTATGGCTACACCTTC	CAGAGGGVYVYGYTF
.	many	TRBJ1-1	TRBV7-8	TGTGCCAGCAGCAACCAGGGTATCGGGAAAGCTTTCTTT	CASSNQGIGKAFF
TRBD2	many	TRBJ2-1	TRBV27	TGTGCCAGCAGTTTAGTAGCGGGAGTGTCTAACAATGAGCAGTTCTTC	CASSLVAGVSNNEQFF
.	many	TRBJ2-3	TRBV28	TGTGCCAGCAGTTTAGTAGGTGGGCGGGATACGCAGTATTTT	CASSLVGGRDTQYF
.	many	TRBJ2-5	TRBV3-1	TGTGCCAGCAGCCAATTCCTAGAGGCACAAGAGACCCAGTACTTC	CASSQFLEAQETQYF
.	many	TRBJ2-3	TRBV5-1	TGCGCCAGCAAGAGTGGGGCTAGCAAGTTGGATACGCAGTATTTT	CASKSGASKLDTQYF
TRBD1	few	TRBJ1-3	TRBV28	TGTGCCAGCAGCCCCGGGACAGGGTTTTCGGCTGGAAACACCATATATTTT	CASSPGTGFSAGNTIYF
.	many	TRBJ2-1	TRBV28	TGTGCCAGCGTGGCCGGAAACTGGGAGTCGTACAATGAGCAGTTCTTC	CASVAGNWESYNEQFF
.	few	TRBJ1-5	TRBV24-1	TGTGCCACCAGTGATTCAGGGTTCAGGCAGCCCCAGCATTTT	CATSDSGFRQPQHF
TRBD2	many	TRBJ2-7	TRBV6-2/TRBV6-3	TGTGCCAGCAGTTACCCGTTTCGACTAGCGGGAGCCTACGAGCAGTACTTC	CASSYPFRLAGAYEQYF
.	many	TRBJ1-1	TRBV24-1	TGTGCCACCAGTGATTTAGGGCAGACTGAAGCTTTCTTT	CATSDLGQTEAFF
TRBD1	many	TRBJ1-1	TRBV20-1	TGCAGTGCTAAGACAGGGGTGTACACTGAAGCTTTCTTT	CSAKTGVYTEAFF
TRBD2	many	TRBJ2-5	TRBV4-1	TGCGCCAGCAGCCAACAAGCGGGAGTTACGGAGACCCAGTACTTC	CASSQQAGVTETQYF
.	few	TRBJ1-6	TRBV7-9	TGTGCCAGCAGCTTCCGGGACCATGAGGGTAGGAATTCACCCCTCCACTTT	CASSFRDHEGRNSPLHF
TRBD1	many	TRBJ2-6	TRBV29-1	TGCAGCGTTGCGGACAGGTTCTCTGGGGCCAACGTCCTGACTTTC	CSVADRFSGANVLTF
TRBD1	few	TRBJ1-1	TRBV30	TGTGCCTGGAGTGTTCTGCAGGGGGGGAACACTGAAGCTTTCTTT	CAWSVLQGGNTEAFF
TRBD1	many	TRBJ2-1	TRBV28	TGTGCCAGCAGTTTGGGACAGGGCTTGGGTTCCTACAATGAGCAGTTCTTC	CASSLGQGLGSYNEQFF
.	many	TRBJ2-6	TRBV10-3	TGTGCCATCAGTGATGAGGAACCTGGGGCCAACGTCCTGACTTTC	CAISDEEPGANVLTF
TRBD2	many	TRBJ2-7	TRBV11-2	TGTACCAGCAGCTCCCGACCCGGGACTAGCGGGACCTACGAGCAGTACTTC	CTSSSRPGTSGTYEQYF
.	many	TRBJ1-6	TRBV6-5	TGTGCCAGCAGTTACTCCGGAGGGCGTAATTCACCCCTCCACTTT	CASSYSGGRNSPLHF
.	many	TRBJ1-1	TRBV18	TGTGCCAGCTCACAGATGGGGGGGCGTATGGCTGAAGCTTTCTTT	CASSQMGGRMAEAFF
TRBD1	.	TRBJ1-6	TRBV11-3	TGTGCCAGCAGCTTTATCGCGCAAGAGGACAGGGGGCGATATTCACCCCTCCACTTT	CASSFIAQEDRGRYSPLHF
.	many	TRBJ1-5	TRBV4-1	TGCGCCAGCAGCCCCCCGGCAGGACCTCAGCCCCAGCATTTT	CASSPPAGPQPQHF
.	few	TRBJ1-4	TRBV7-2	TGTGCCAGCAGCGCAGGACAGTTTGATGAAAAACTGTTTTTT	CASSAGQFDEKLFF
.	.	TRBJ2-6	TRBV11-2	TGTGCCAGCAGCGGGGGGGCAGGGGCCGCTGGGGCCAACGTCCTGACTTTC	CASSGGAGAAGANVLTF